These T cell receptor beta chains were read from a single sample in a study of shared clonotypes between healthy human individuals. This table comes from immunoSEQ multiplex PCR, and its TCRdb copy is limited to in-frame clones, with some not included. The repertoire includes over a million clones, roughly 96% of them detected once, and approximately 1% sits in the top ten. Sequencing was done on a sample of naive CD4+ T cells sorted from blood. The source is a man aged 25-45 years in good health. The CDR3 runs from the conserved cysteine through the conserved F or W. The order of the fields is V gene, clone size, J gene, D gene, CDR3 protein, CDR3 DNA. A D gene is named only where the DNA matches it firmly. Clone sizes are given selectively: once, few, many, or a class where the clone is expanded.

TRBV5-1	once	TRBJ2-3	TRBD1	CASSLNRGRNTDTQYF	TGCGCCAGCAGCTTAAACAGGGGGAGGAACACAGATACGCAGTATTTT
TRBV5-1	-	TRBJ2-2	TRBD1	CASSAGQVLNTGELFF	TGCGCCAGCAGCGCGGGACAGGTTTTGAACACCGGGGAGCTGTTTTTT
TRBV10-3	-	TRBJ1-5	-	CAISVSGPGDQPQHF	TGTGCCATCAGTGTTTCAGGCCCAGGGGATCAGCCCCAGCATTTT
TRBV6-5	-	TRBJ2-7	-	CASHTYTYEQYF	TGTGCCAGCCACACGTATACCTACGAGCAGTACTTC
TRBV10-3	-	TRBJ2-7	-	CAISEGDHYEQYF	TGTGCCATCAGTGAGGGGGACCACTACGAGCAGTACTTC
TRBV6-1	-	TRBJ2-3	TRBD1	CASRGGQASTDTQYF	TGTGCCAGCAGAGGCGGACAGGCGAGCACAGATACGCAGTATTTT
TRBV18	-	TRBJ1-1	-	CASSQTVNTEAFF	TGTGCCAGCTCACAGACAGTTAACACTGAAGCTTTCTTT
TRBV25-1	-	TRBJ2-7	TRBD1	CASSGPQGVSYEQYF	TGTGCCAGCAGTGGTCCACAGGGGGTCTCCTACGAGCAGTACTTC
TRBV9	-	TRBJ2-1	TRBD2	CASSVGSSGRNEQFF	TGTGCCAGCAGCGTAGGCTCTAGCGGGAGAAATGAGCAGTTCTTC
TRBV6-6	-	TRBJ2-3	-	CASSYSIGATQYF	TGTGCCAGCAGTTACTCGATTGGGGCCACGCAGTATTTT
TRBV5-1	-	TRBJ2-7	TRBD2	CASSEGLAGDYPEQYF	TGCGCCAGCAGCGAGGGACTAGCGGGAGATTATCCCGAGCAGTACTTC
TRBV7-3	-	TRBJ2-7	TRBD2	CASSSGTSGSYEQYF	TGTGCCAGCTCCTCAGGGACTAGCGGATCCTACGAGCAGTACTTC
TRBV9	-	TRBJ2-7	TRBD2	CASSVDLAGVLNEQYF	TGTGCCAGCAGCGTAGACCTAGCGGGAGTCTTAAACGAGCAGTACTTC
TRBV19	-	TRBJ2-7	TRBD2	CASSLLAGLRYEQYF	TGTGCCAGTAGTCTTTTAGCGGGACTTCGCTACGAGCAGTACTTC
TRBV15	-	TRBJ1-2	-	CATSRDRVNYGYTF	TGTGCCACCAGCAGAGATCGGGTGAACTATGGCTACACCTTC
TRBV5-6	-	TRBJ1-4	-	CASSLAHRRTNEKLFF	TGTGCCAGCAGCTTGGCCCACAGGAGGACTAATGAAAAACTGTTTTTT
TRBV18	-	TRBJ1-1	-	CASSPLRSNTEAFF	TGTGCCAGCTCACCATTAAGGAGTAACACTGAAGCTTTCTTT
TRBV10-2	-	TRBJ2-2	-	CASSDGELFF	TGCGCCAGCAGTGATGGGGAGCTGTTTTTT
TRBV10-2	-	TRBJ1-5	-	CASSEVYSNQPQHF	TGCGCCAGCAGTGAAGTCTATAGCAATCAGCCCCAGCATTTT
TRBV5-1	-	TRBJ1-2	TRBD1	CASSSPGTGNYGYTF	TGCGCCAGCAGCTCTCCCGGGACAGGGAACTATGGCTACACCTTC
TRBV4-3	-	TRBJ2-7	-	CASSHYRDSTYEQYF	TGCGCCAGCAGCCACTACCGGGACTCGACCTACGAGCAGTACTTC
TRBV18	-	TRBJ2-5	-	CASSPPRGVETQYF	TGTGCCAGCTCACCCCCACGGGGCGTGGAGACCCAGTACTTC
TRBV19	-	TRBJ2-1	TRBD2	CASSISGTSGLALYNEQFF	TGTGCCAGTAGTATTTCCGGGACTAGCGGGTTGGCCCTCTACAATGAGCAGTTCTTC
TRBV5-1	-	TRBJ2-1	TRBD2	CASSWAGTSVNGFYNEQFF	TGCGCCAGCAGCTGGGCCGGGACTAGCGTCAATGGGTTTTACAATGAGCAGTTCTTC
TRBV18	-	TRBJ2-7	TRBD1	CASSPRDRDNEQYF	TGTGCCAGCTCACCCCGGGACAGGGACAACGAGCAGTACTTC
TRBV5-1	-	TRBJ2-5	TRBD2	CASSFGGVQETQYF	TGCGCCAGCAGCTTCGGGGGGGTCCAAGAGACCCAGTACTTC
TRBV5-4	-	TRBJ2-7	-	CASSLGGRGSINEQYF	TGTGCCAGCAGCTTAGGCGGAAGGGGGAGTATCAACGAGCAGTACTTC
TRBV7-9	-	TRBJ2-3	-	CASSYFTDTQYF	TGTGCCAGCAGCTACTTCACAGATACGCAGTATTTT
TRBV19	-	TRBJ1-5	-	CASSAQVRPQHF	TGTGCCAGTAGTGCCCAGGTTCGGCCCCAGCATTTT
TRBV27	-	TRBJ1-5	TRBD1	CASSIPMTGGCENQPQHF	TGTGCCAGCAGTATACCTATGACAGGGGGCTGTGAAAATCAGCCCCAGCATTTT
TRBV27	once	TRBJ2-7	-	CASSFGGIEQYF	TGTGCCAGCAGTTTTGGCGGGATCGAGCAGTACTTC
TRBV7-9	-	TRBJ2-5	-	CASTVTGQETQYF	TGTGCCAGCACCGTGACTGGCCAAGAGACCCAGTACTTC
TRBV28	once	TRBJ2-5	-	CASSPFPASLKDQETQYF	TGTGCCAGCAGTCCCTTCCCGGCTAGCCTAAAAGACCAAGAGACCCAGTACTTC
TRBV2	once	TRBJ2-7	-	CSTQRTYEQYF	TGTTCTACCCAGAGGACCTACGAGCAGTACTTC
TRBV18	-	TRBJ2-1	-	CASSPSVEQFF	TGTGCCAGCTCACCATCTGTCGAGCAGTTCTTC
TRBV7-8	-	TRBJ2-1	TRBD2	CASLSLAGGIGYNEQFF	TGTGCCAGCCTAAGCCTAGCGGGAGGAATTGGGTACAATGAGCAGTTCTTC
TRBV27	-	TRBJ1-2	-	CASSQGFGYTF	TGTGCCAGCAGCCAGGGTTTCGGCTACACCTTC
TRBV6-1	-	TRBJ2-3	TRBD2	CASSERLAGGTDTQYF	TGTGCCAGCAGTGAAAGACTAGCGGGAGGCACAGATACGCAGTATTTT
TRBV5-8	once	TRBJ2-5	TRBD1	CASRHTSGGETQYF	TGTGCCAGCAGACATACCTCAGGGGGAGAGACCCAGTACTTC
TRBV27	-	TRBJ2-3	-	CASSRDRYTDTQYF	TGTGCCAGCAGCCGGGACCGATACACAGATACGCAGTATTTT